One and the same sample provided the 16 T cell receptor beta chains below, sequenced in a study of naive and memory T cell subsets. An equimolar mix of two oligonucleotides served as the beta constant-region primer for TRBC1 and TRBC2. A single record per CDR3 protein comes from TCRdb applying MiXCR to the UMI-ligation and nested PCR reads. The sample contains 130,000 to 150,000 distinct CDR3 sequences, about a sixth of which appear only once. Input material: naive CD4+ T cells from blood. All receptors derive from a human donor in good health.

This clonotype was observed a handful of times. The CDR3 nucleotides read TGTGCCAGCAGTTCTCCCCGACTGCGGGAGACCCAGTACTTC. Protein sequence: CASSSPRLRETQYF. The chain has TRBV7-9 and TRBJ2-5; D gene ambiguous. The CDR3 contains 14 residues. V lost 6 bases and J 5 bases, leaving 16 bases between the germline ends. From germline, CDR1 is SEHNR and CDR2 FQNEAQ (reference sequence).

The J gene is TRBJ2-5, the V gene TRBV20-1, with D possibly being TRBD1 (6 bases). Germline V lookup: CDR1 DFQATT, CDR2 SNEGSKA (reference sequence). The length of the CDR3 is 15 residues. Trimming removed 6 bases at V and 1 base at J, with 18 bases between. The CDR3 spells CSALNRERGQETQYF. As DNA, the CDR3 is TGCAGTGCCCTGAACAGGGAGAGGGGCCAAGAGACCCAGTACTTC.

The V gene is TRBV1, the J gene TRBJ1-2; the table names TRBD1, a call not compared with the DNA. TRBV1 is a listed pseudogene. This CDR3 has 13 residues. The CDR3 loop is CTSPPRGLHGYTF. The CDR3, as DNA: TGCACCAGCCCCCCTAGAGGGTTGCATGGCTACACCTTC.

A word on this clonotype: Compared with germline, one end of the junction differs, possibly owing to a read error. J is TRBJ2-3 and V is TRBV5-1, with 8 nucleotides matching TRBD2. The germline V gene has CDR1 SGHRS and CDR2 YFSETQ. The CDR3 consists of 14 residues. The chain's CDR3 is CASSLGTSRDTQYF. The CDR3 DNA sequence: TGCGCCAGCAGCTTGGGGACTAGCAGAGATACGCAGTATTTT.

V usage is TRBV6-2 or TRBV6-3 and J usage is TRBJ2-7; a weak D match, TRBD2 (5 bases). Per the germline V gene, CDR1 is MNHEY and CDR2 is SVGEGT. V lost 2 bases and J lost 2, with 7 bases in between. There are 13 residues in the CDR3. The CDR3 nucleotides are TGTGCCAGCAGTTACGCGACTACCTACGAGCAGTACTTC. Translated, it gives CASSYATTYEQYF.

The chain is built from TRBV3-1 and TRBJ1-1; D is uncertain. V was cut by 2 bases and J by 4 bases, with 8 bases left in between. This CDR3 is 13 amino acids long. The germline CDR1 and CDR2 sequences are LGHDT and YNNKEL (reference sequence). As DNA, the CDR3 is TGTGCCAGCAGCCAACAAAGGGTCACTGAAGCTTTCTTT. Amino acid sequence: CASSQQRVTEAFF. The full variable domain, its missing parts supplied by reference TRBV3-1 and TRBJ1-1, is DTAVSQTPKYLVTQMGNDKSIKCEQNLGHDTMYWYKQDSKKFLKIMFSYNNKELIINETVPNRFSPKSPDKAHLNLHINSLELGDSAVYFCASSQQRVTEAFFGQGTRLTVV.

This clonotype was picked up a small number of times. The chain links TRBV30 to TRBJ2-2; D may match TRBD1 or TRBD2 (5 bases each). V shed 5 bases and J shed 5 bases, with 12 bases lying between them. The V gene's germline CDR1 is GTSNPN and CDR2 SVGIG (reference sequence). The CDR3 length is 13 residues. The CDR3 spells CAWPRGGTGELFF. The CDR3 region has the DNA TGTGCCTGGCCTCGTGGGGGTACCGGGGAGCTGTTTTTT. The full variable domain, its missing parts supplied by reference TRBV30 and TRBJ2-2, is SQTIHQWPATLVQPVGSPLSLECTVEGTSNPNLYWYRQAAGRGLQLLFYSVGIGQISSEVPQNLSASRPQDRQFILSSKKLLLSDSGFYLCAWPRGGTGELFFGEGSRLTVL.

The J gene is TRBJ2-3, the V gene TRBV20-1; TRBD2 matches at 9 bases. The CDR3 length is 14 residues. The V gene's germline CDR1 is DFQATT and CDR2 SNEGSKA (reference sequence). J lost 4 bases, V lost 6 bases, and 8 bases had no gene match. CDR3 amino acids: CSATRLAVADTQYF. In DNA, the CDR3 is TGCAGTGCAACCCGACTAGCGGTCGCAGATACGCAGTATTTT.

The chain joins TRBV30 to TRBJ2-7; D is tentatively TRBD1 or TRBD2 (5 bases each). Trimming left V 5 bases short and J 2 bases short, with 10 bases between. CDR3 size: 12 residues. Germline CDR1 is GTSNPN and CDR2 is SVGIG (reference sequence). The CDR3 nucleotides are TGTGCCTGGGCCGGGACCCCCTACGAGCAGTACTTC. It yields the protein CAWAGTPYEQYF.

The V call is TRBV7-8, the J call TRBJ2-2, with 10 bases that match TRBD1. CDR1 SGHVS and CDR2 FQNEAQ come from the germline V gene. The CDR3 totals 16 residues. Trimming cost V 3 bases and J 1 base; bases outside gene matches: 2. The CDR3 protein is CASSFRDRGNTGELFF. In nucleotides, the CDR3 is TGTGCCAGCAGCTTCCGGGACAGGGGGAACACCGGGGAGCTGTTTTTT.

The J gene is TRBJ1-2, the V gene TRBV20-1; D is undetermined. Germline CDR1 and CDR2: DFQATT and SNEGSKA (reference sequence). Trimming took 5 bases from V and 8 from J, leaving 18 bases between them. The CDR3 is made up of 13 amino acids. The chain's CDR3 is CSAPQSGSHGYTF. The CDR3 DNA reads TGCAGTGCTCCCCAGTCGGGGTCTCACGGCTACACCTTC.

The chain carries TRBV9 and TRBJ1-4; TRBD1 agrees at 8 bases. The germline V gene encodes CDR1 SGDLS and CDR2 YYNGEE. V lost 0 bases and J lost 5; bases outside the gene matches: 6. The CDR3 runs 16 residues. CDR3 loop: CASSVAPRTGNEKLFF. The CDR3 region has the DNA TGTGCCAGCAGCGTAGCCCCCAGGACAGGGAATGAAAAACTGTTTTTT.

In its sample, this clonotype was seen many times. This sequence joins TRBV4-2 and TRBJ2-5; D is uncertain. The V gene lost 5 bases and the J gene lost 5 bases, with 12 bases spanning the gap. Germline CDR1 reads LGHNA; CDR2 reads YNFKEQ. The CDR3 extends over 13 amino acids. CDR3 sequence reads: CASSSGDRETQYF. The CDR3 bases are TGTGCCAGCAGCTCTGGGGATCGGGAGACCCAGTACTTC.

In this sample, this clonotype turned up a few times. In DNA, the CDR3 is TGTGCCAGCAGCCTGGACAGGGGAGGTTTCAATGAGCAGTTCTTC. It encodes CASSLDRGGFNEQFF. The chain combines TRBV5-5 with TRBJ2-1; TRBD1 agrees at 9 bases. Germline V CDR1 and CDR2: SGHKS, YYEKEE (reference sequence). The J segment lost 6 bases and the V segment lost 4 bases, leaving 8 bases of the junction unmatched. CDR3 length: 15 residues. The full variable domain, rest sourced from reference TRBV5-5 and TRBJ2-1, is DAGVTQSPTHLIKTRGQQVTLRCSPISGHKSVSWYQQVLGQGPQFIFQYYEKEERGRGNFPDRFSARQFPNYSSELNVNALLLGDSALYLCASSLDRGGFNEQFFGPGTRLTVL.

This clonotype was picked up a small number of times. CDR3 DNA sequence: TGTGCCAGCAGCCACGTTGTGACTAGCGCCGTAGCCAAAAACATTCAGTACTTC. It yields the protein CASSHVVTSAVAKNIQYF. The rearrangement joins TRBV4-2 to TRBJ2-4; 8 bases agree with TRBD2. After removal of 3 bases from V and 0 bases from J, the junction contained 10 bases not matched to a gene. The CDR3 is 18 residues long. Germline V gene sequence: CDR1 LGHNA, CDR2 YNFKEQ.

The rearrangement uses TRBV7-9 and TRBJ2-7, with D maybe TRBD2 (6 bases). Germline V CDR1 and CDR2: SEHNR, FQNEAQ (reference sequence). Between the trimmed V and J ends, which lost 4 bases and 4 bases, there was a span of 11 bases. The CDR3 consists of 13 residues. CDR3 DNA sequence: TGTGCCAGCAGCTCCGGGACTCCTTACGAGCAGTACTTC. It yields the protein CASSSGTPYEQYF.